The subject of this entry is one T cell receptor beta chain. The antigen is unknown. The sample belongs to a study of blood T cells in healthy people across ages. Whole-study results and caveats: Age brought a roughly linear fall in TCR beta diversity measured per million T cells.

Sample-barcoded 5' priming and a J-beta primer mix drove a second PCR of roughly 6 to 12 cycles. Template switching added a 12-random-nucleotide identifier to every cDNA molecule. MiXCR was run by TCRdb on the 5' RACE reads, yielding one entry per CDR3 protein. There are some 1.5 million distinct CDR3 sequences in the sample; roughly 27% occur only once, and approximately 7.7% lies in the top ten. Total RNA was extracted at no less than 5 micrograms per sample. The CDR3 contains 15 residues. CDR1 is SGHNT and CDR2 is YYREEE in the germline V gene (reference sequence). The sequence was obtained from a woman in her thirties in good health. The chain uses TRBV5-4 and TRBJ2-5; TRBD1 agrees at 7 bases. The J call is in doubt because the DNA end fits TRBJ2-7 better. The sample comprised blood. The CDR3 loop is CASSDRDSAPYEQYF. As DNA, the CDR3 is TGTGCCAGCAGCGACCGGGACAGTGCGCCCTACGAGCAGTACTTC.